The T cell receptor (beta chain) described here comes from a study of follicular helper T cells after annual influenza vaccination. Study-level points and caveats: Change in circulating plasmablasts correlated with ICOS+CD38+ cTfh clonality change.

V shed 0 bases and J 6 bases; nucleotides not matched to a gene: 4. CDR1 and CDR2 (germline): LGHNA, YSLEER. CDR3 length: 14 amino acids. TCRdb's table, derived via immunoSEQ multiplex PCR, lists solely in-frame clones and lacks some. The profile shows nearly 9,000 clones, more than 80% of them singletons. Time point indicated: 2014-2015 season, 7 days after vaccination. With regard to this clone: Its specificity is unknown.

Sequences were derived from CXCR5+ CD38- circulating T follicular helper cells from blood, sampled 7 days after influenza vaccination. Subset of the sample: circulating Tfh, non-naive CD4+CXCR5+PD-1+ (ICOS+CD38+ or ICOS-CD38-). This rearrangement joins TRBV4-3 to TRBJ2-7; TRBD1 agrees at 8 bases. The TCR was taken from an adult who received the influenza vaccine. CDR3 DNA sequence: TGCGCCAGCAGCCAAGAGGCAGGGGGCGTCGAGCAGTACTTC. It yields the protein CASSQEAGGVEQYF.